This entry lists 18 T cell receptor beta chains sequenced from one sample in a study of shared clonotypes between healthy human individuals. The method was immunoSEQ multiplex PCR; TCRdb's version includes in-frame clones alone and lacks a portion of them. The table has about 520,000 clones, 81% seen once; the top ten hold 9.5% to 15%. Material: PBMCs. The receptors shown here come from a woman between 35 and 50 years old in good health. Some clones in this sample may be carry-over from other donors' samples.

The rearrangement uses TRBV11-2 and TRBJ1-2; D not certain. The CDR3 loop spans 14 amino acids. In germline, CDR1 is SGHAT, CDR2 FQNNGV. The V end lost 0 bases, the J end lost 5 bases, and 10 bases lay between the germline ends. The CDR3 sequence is CASSLETQSYGYTF. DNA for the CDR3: TGTGCCAGCAGCTTAGAGACCCAATCTTATGGCTACACCTTC. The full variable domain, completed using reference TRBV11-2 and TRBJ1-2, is EAGVAQSPRYKIIEKRQSVAFWCNPISGHATLYWYQQILGQGPKLLIQFQNNGVVDDSQLPKDRFSAERLKGVDSTLKIQPAKLEDSAVYLCASSLETQSYGYTFGSGTRLTVV.

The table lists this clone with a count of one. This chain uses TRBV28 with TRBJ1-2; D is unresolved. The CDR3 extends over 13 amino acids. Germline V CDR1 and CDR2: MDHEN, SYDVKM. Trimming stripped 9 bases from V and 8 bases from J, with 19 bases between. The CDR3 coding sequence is TGTGCCAGTAAGGACGGTTTGAGGCAAGGCTACACCTTC. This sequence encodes CASKDGLRQGYTF.

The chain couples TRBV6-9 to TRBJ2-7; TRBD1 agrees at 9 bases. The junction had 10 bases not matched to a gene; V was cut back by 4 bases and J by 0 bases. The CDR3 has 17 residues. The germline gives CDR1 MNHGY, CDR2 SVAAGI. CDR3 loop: CASSSWTGATCSYEQYF. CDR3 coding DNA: TGTGCCAGCAGTTCTTGGACAGGGGCGACTTGCTCCTACGAGCAGTACTTC.

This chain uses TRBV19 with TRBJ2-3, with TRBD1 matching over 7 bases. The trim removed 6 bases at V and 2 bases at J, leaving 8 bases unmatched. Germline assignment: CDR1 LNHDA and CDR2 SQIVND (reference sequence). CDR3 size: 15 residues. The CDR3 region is CASRTTGWPTDTQYF. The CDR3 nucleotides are TGTGCCAGTAGGACGACAGGGTGGCCCACAGATACGCAGTATTTT.

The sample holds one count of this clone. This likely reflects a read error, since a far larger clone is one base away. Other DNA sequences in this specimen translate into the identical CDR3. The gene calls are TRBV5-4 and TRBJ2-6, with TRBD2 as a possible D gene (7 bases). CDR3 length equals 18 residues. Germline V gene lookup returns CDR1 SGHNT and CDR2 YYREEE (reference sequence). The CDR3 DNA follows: TGTGCCAGTAGCTTGTTCCGGGGGGCGGAATCTGGGGCCAACGTCCTGACTTTC. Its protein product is CASSLFRGAESGANVLTF.

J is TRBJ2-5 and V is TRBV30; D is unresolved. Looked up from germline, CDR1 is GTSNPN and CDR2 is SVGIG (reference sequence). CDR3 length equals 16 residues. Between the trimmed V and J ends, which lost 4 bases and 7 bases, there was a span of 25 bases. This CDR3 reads CAWIAKESIGFGTQYF. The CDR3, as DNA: TGTGCCTGGATAGCCAAAGAGTCGATAGGTTTTGGGACCCAGTACTTC.

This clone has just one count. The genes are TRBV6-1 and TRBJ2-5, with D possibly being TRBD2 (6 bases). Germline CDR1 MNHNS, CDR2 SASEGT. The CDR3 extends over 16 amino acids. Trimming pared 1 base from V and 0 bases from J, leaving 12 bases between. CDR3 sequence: CASSEGVGGYQETQYF. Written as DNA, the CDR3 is TGTGCCAGCAGTGAAGGGGTAGGAGGGTACCAAGAGACCCAGTACTTC.

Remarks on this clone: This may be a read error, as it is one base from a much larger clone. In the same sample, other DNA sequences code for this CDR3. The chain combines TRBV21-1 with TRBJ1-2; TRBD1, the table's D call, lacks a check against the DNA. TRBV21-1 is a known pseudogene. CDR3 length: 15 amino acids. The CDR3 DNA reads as TGTGCCAGCAGCCCCTGGGGCAAGGCTAACTATGGCTATACCTTC. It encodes CASSPWGKANYGYTF.

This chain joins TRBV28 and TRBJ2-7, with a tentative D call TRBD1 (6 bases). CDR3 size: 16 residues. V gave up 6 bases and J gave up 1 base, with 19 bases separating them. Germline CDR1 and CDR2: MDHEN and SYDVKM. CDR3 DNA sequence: TGTGCCAGCAGCTCCCCCTTCCGGCAGGGGTCCTACGAGCAGTACTTC. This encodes CASSSPFRQGSYEQYF.

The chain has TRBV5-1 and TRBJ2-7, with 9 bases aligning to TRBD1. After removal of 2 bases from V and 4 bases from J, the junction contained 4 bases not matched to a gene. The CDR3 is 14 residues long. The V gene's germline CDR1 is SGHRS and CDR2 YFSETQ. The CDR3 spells CASSLGDREYEQYF. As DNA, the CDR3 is TGCGCCAGCAGCTTAGGGGACAGGGAATACGAGCAGTACTTC.

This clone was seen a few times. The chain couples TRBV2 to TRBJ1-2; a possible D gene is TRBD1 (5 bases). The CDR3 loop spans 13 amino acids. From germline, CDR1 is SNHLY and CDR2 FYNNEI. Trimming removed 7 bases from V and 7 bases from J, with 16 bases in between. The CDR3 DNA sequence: TGTGCCAGCAACCTGGGACCGGGTGGTGGCTACACCTTC. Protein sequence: CASNLGPGGGYTF.

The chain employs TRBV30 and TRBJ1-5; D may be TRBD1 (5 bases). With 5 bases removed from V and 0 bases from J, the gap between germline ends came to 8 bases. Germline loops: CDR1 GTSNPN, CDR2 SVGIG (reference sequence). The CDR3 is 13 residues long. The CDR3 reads CAWAGDSNQPQHF. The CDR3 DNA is TGTGCCTGGGCGGGGGATAGCAATCAGCCCCAGCATTTT.

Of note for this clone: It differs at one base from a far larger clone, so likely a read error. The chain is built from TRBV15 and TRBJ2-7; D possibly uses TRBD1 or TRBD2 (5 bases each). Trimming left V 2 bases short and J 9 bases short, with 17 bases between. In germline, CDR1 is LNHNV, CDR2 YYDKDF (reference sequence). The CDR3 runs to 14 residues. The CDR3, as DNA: TGTGCCACCAGCAGAAAAAGGGACGTCGCCGCGCAGTACTTC. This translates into CATSRKRDVAAQYF.

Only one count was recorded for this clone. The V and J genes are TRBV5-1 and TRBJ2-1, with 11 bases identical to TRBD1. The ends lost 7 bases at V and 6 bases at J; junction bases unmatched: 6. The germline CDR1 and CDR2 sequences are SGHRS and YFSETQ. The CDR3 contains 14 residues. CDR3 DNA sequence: TGCGCCAGCGCTGGGACAGGGGGAGGCAATGAGCAGTTCTTC. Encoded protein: CASAGTGGGNEQFF.

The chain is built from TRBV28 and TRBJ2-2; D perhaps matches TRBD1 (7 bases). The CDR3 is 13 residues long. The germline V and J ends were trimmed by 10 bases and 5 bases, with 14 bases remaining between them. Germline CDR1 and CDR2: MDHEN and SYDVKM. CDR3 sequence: CATATGRTGELFF. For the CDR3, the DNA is TGTGCCACCGCGACAGGGAGGACCGGGGAGCTGTTTTTT.

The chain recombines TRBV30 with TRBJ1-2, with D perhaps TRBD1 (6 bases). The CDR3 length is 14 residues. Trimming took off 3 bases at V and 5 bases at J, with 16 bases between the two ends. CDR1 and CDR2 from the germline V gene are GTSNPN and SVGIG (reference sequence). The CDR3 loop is CAWSPWGARYGYTF. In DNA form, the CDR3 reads TGTGCCTGGAGCCCTTGGGGGGCCCGATATGGCTACACCTTC.

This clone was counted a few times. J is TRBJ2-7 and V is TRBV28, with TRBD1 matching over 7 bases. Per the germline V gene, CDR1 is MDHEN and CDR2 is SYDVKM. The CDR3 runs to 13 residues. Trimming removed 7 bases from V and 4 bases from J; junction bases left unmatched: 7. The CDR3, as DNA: TGTGCCAGCAATCGGGACAGAGTATACGAGCAGTACTTC. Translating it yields CASNRDRVYEQYF.

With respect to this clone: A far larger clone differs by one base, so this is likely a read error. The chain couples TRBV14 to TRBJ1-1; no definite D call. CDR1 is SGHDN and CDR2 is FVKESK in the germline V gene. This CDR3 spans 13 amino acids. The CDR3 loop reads CASGQVDGTEAFF. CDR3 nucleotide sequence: TGTGCCAGCGGCCAAGTAGACGGCACTGAAGCTTTCTTT.